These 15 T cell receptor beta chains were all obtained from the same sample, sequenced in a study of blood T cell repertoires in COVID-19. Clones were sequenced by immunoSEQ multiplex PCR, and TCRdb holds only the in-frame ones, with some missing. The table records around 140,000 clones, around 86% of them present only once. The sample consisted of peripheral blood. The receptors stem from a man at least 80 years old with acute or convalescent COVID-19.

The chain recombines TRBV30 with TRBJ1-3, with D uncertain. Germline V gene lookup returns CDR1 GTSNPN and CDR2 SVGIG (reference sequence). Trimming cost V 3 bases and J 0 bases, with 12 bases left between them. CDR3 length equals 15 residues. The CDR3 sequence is CAWREVTSSGNTIYF. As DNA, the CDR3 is TGTGCCTGGAGGGAGGTCACGAGCTCTGGAAACACCATATATTTT.

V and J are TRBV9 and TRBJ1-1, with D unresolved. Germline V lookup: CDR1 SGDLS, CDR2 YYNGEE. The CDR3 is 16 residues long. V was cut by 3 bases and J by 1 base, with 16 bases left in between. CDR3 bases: TGTGCCAGCAGCGGGAGAGAGACGGGAGAGAACACTGAAGCTTTCTTT. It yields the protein CASSGRETGENTEAFF.

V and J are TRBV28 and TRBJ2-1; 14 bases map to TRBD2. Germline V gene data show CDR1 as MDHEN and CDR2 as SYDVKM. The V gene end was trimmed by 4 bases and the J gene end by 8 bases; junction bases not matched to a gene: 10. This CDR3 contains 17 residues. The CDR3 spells CASSSPGTSGRNDEQFF. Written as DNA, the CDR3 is TGTGCCAGCAGTTCCCCGGGGACTAGCGGGAGAAACGATGAGCAGTTCTTC.

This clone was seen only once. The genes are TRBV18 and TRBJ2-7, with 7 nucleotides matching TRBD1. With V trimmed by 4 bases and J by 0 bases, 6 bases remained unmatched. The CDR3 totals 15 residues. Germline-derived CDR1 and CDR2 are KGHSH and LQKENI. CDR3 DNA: TGTGCCAGCTCACTCAACCGGGACAGCTCCTACGAGCAGTACTTC. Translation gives CASSLNRDSSYEQYF.

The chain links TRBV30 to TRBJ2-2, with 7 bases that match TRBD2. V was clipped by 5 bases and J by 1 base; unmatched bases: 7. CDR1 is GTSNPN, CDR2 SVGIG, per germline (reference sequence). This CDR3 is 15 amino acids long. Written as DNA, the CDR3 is TGTGCCTGGGGAACCGGGACTAAGAACACCGGGGAGCTGTTTTTT. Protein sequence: CAWGTGTKNTGELFF.

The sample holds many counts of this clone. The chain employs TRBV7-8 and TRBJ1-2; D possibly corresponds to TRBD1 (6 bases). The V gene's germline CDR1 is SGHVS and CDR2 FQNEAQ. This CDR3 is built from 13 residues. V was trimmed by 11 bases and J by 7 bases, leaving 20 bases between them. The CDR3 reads CASRGTGLGGYTF. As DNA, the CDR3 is TGTGCCTCAAGGGGCACAGGGCTCGGTGGCTACACCTTC.

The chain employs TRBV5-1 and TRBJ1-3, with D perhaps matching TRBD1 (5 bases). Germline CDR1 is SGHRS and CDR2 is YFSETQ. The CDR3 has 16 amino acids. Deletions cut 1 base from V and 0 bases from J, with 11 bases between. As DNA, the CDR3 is TGCGCCAGCAGCTTGCAACAGGTGATCTCTGGAAACACCATATATTTT. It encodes CASSLQQVISGNTIYF.

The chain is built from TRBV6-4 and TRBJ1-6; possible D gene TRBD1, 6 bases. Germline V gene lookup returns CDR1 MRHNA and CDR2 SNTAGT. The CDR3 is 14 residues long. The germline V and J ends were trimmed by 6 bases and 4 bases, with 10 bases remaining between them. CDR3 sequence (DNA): TGTGCCAGCAGAGATCAGGGGTATAATTCACCCCTCCACTTT. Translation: CASRDQGYNSPLHF.

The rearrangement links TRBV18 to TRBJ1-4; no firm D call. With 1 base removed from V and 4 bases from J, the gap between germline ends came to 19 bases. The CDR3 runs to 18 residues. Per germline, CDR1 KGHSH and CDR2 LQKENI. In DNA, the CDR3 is TGTGCCAGCTCACCACAACAGTCGCGGGCGGGATATAATGAAAAACTGTTTTTT. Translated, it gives CASSPQQSRAGYNEKLFF.

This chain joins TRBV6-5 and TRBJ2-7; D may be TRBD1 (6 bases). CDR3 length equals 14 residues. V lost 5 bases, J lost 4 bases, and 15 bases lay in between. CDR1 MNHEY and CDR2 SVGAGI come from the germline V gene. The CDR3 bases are TGTGCCAGCAGTCTGCCGGGACATAAGTACGAGCAGTACTTC. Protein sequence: CASSLPGHKYEQYF.

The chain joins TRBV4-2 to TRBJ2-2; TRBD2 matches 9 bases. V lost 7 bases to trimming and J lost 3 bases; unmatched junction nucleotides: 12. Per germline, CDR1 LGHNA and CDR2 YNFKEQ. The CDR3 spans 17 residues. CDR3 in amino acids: CASTPSPSGIDTGELFF. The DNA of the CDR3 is TGTGCCAGCACCCCATCCCCTAGCGGGATAGACACCGGGGAGCTGTTTTTT.

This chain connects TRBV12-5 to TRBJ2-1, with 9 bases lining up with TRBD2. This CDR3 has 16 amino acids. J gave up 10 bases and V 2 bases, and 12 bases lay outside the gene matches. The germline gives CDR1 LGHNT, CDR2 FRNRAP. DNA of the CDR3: TGTGCTAGTGGTTTGTTGCTAGCGGGATCCTTACGGGAGCAGTTCTTC. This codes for CASGLLLAGSLREQFF.

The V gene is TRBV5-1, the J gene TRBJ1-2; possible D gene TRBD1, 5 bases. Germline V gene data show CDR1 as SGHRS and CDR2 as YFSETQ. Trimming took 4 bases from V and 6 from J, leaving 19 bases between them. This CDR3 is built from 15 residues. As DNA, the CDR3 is TGCGCCAGCAGCCCGGGGGTAGAGGCGGCCCATGGCTACACCTTC. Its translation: CASSPGVEAAHGYTF.

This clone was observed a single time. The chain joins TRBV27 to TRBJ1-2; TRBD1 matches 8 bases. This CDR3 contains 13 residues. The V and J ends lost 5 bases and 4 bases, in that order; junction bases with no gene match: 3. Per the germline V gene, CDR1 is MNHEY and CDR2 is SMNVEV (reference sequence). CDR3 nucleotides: TGTGCCAGCAGTGGAGGACAGGGCTATGGCTACACCTTC. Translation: CASSGGQGYGYTF.

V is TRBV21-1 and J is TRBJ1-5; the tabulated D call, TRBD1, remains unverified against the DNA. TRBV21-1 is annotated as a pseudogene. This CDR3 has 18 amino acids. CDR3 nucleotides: TGTGCCAGCAGCAAAGATTCTAGAGACCGGGACACCAATCAGCCCCAGCATTTT. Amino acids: CASSKDSRDRDTNQPQHF.